This TCR beta chain was identified during a study of regulatory T cells in long-lasting Graves disease. The V gene lost 6 bases and the J gene lost 7 bases, with 16 bases spanning the gap. The CDR3 is 14 amino acids. Germline V gene data show CDR1 as MNHNS and CDR2 as SASEGT. Broader study findings: Newly diagnosed Graves' patients had higher TCR diversity than persistent ones. Among samples with persistent disease, TRBV28, TRBJ1-2 and TRBJ2-5 were favored.

Of note for this clonotype: Its antigen is currently unknown.

CDR3 regions were amplified by Arm-PCR using iRepertoire HTBI primers to build TCR beta libraries. MiXCR, applied by TCRdb to the multiplex PCR reads, yields one record per CDR3 protein. The repertoire holds 350,000 to 550,000 distinct CDR3 sequences, with about 17% as singletons. Stated time point: newly diagnosed GD, antithyroid drugs for less than 3 months. RNA from PBMCs was the source of the TCR library. The data also belong to a second study, concerning T cells in Graves' hyperthyroidism and ophthalmopathy. According to that study: Diagnostic decisions used clinical symptoms, serum thyroxine and TRAb, thyroid ultrasound and orbital computed tomography. Most thyroid clonotypes expanded above 0.001 appeared in blood too.

This TCR derives from a woman aged 18-29 years with Graves disease. The starting material was peripheral blood mononuclear cells (PBMCs), obtained at new diagnosis, from a patient treated with antithyroid drugs. The J gene is TRBJ2-1, the V gene TRBV6-1; D gene ambiguous. The CDR3 is CASRGMDGWNEQFF. CDR3 DNA sequence: TGTGCCAGCAGGGGCATGGACGGTTGGAATGAGCAGTTCTTC.